This record looks at one T cell receptor (beta chain) sequence and its context. The length of the CDR3 is 14 residues. V shed 3 bases and J shed 2 bases, with 8 bases lying between them. The germline V gene has CDR1 LNHDA and CDR2 SQIVND (reference sequence). This specimen belongs to a study of blood T cell repertoires in COVID-19. Libraries were prepared by immunoSEQ multiplex PCR; TCRdb keeps only in-frame clonotypes and omits some of them. In the table there are approximately 140,000 clones, roughly 87% of which are singletons. Material: peripheral blood. The chain recombines TRBV19 with TRBJ1-3; D is perhaps TRBD1 (5 bases). The TCR sequence derives from an older woman with active or convalescent COVID-19. DNA for the CDR3: TGTGCCAGTAGTATCAAGACAGCTGGAAACACCATATATTTT. Protein product: CASSIKTAGNTIYF. Full variable domain (outside the CDR3, taken from reference TRBV19 and TRBJ1-3): DGGITQSPKYLFRKEGQNVTLSCEQNLNHDAMYWYRQDPGQGLRLIYYSQIVNDFQKGDIAEGYSVSREKKESFPLTVTSAQKNPTAFYLCASSIKTAGNTIYFGEGSWLTVV.